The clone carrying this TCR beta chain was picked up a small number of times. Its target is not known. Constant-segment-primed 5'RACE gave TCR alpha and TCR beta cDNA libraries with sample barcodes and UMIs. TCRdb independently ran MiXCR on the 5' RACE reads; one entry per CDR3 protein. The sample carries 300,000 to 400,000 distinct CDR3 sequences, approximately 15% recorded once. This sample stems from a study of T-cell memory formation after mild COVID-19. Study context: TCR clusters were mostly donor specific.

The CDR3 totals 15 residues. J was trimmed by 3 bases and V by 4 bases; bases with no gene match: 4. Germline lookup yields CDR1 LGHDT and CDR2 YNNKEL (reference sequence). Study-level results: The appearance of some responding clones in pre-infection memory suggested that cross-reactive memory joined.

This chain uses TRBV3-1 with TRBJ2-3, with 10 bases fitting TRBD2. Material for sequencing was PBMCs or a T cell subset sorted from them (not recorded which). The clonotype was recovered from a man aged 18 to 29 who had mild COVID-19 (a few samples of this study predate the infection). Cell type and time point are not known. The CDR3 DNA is TGTGCCAGCAGCCCAGCGGGGGGGCCGACAGATACGCAGTATTTT. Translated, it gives CASSPAGGPTDTQYF.